The subject of this entry is one T cell receptor beta chain. This receptor's antigen is unknown. Per-base qualities were not stored, and no clone one base away is much larger. The entry originates in a study of early T cells in non-severe SARS-CoV-2 infection (dated by TCRdb to about 2021). Turning to the overall study: TCR sequencing used bulk RNA from unsorted whole blood, so alpha and beta chains could not be paired.

The study was a case-control design nested within a healthcare worker cohort in London, UK, with weekly nasopharyngeal swab PCR tests and blood sampling. Healthcare workers were recruited during the week of the UK lockdown, between 23 and 31 March 2020, and followed weekly for up to roughly 15 weeks. What the research found in general, with its limitations: VDJdb matching was skewed toward anti-spike CD8 responses, so virus-specific expansions were likely underestimated and private and CD4 specificities were missed.

The library was built by means of 5' RACE. TCRdb shows the sequencer as NextSeq 500. Unique molecular identifiers were attached to individual cDNA molecules in the TCR library protocol so that sequencing error and PCR bias could be corrected. Both TCR alpha and beta chains were sequenced, and tight co-correlation was observed between alpha and beta sequence abundances in each sample. Per the authors' processing: Decombinator V4 was used to perform V gene, J gene and CDR3 annotation of TCR sequences. TCRs were defined as expanded if a significant change between any two time points was detected under a Poisson model with p below 0.0001. TCR abundances were normalised to the total number of TCRs sequenced per sample and were expressed as counts per million. TRAV1-2 paired with TRAJ12, TRAJ20 or TRAJ33 defined MAIT TCRs, while TRAV10 paired with TRAJ18 defined iNKT TCRs. VDJdb, accessed 1 November 2021, was searched for CMV, EBV and SARS-CoV-2 annotated TCRs, with TCRs annotated for multiple antigens excluded. TCRdb's own reprocessing of the public reads used fastp at Q25 and MiXCR and kept productive beta chains. Identical CDR3 protein sequences are pooled into one entry, listed with their most common genes and DNA. The V and J calls follow TCRdb's processing rather than the paper's. The sample has 30,000 to 40,000 distinct CDR3 sequences on record, approximately 6.9% of them singletons. The top ten clones comprise about 13% of the sample.

CDR1 and CDR2, per the germline V gene (reference sequence), are SEHNR and FQNEAQ. From the cysteine up to the phenylalanine, the CDR3 has a length of 16 residues. The CDR3 DNA has 48 bases and is translated from base 1. V and J are truncated by 1 base and 1 base respectively, leaving an intervening sequence of 11 bases. Sample: whole blood, taken at baseline. The source of this sequence is an adult who was a healthcare worker with PCR-confirmed SARS-CoV-2 infection or an uninfected control (not recorded which). Recombination connected TRBV7-9 to TRBJ2-4; the D segment is perhaps TRBD1 or TRBD2, each sharing 5 matched bases. The DNA is as follows: TGTGCCAGCAGCTTAGGGCAGGGCGGGGCCAAAAACATTCAGTACTTC. It translates as CASSLGQGGAKNIQYF.